This T cell receptor beta chain emerged from a study of shared clonotypes between healthy human individuals. Whole-study findings and limits: Only a few donors were included, so the genetic and exposure-history diversity represented was limited. Roughly 5% of naive CD4 clonotypes were common to four donors.

Every immunoSEQ plate was one replicate of a subset's evenly spread DNA. Each PCR replicate from the sorted subsets contained 150 to 250 ng DNA, which is about 31,000 T cell genomes. The repertoire was sequenced with immunoSEQ multiplex PCR; TCRdb's copy has only in-frame clones and lacks some. The sample consists of over 2 million clones, just under 95% of them appearing once. This CDR3 region has 16 residues. Looked up from germline, CDR1 is KGHSH and CDR2 is LQKENI. V lost 5 bases and J lost 7, with 21 bases in between. A remark on this clone: What it binds is unknown.

The gene calls are TRBV18 and TRBJ1-5, with D possibly matching TRBD1 (5 bases). The source is a man aged 18 to 29 in good health. Some clones in this sample may be carry-over from other donors' samples. Sequenced input: naive CD4+ T cells from PBMCs. The subset denotes: CD45RA+ positively selected. The CDR3 reads CASSVRGAGEGQPQHF. DNA for the CDR3: TGTGCCAGCTCAGTTAGAGGGGCAGGAGAAGGACAGCCCCAGCATTTT.